This entry features one T cell receptor (beta chain) sequence. Its antigen is currently unknown. This entry is derived from a study of response to subunit inactivated influenza vaccine. Study results and limitations: New T cells are recruited in small numbers by each seasonal influenza vaccination, according to the authors' suggestion.

TCRdb fed the RT-PCR reads into MiXCR, producing one record per CDR3 protein. The table includes 170,000 or so distinct CDR3 sequences, about 11% detected once. The germline V gene encodes CDR1 DFQATT and CDR2 SNEGSKA (reference sequence). The CDR3 length is 14 residues. J lost 7 bases, V lost 2 bases, and 1 base had no gene match. The chain is built from TRBV20-1 and TRBJ2-1, with 14 positions matching TRBD2. The clonotype was recovered from a man in his fifties or sixties who received an inactivated influenza vaccine. The source material was CD8+ T cells sorted from PBMCs, sampled 23 months after vaccination. The CDR3 loop reads CSARRLAGGNEQFF. In nucleotides, the CDR3 is TGCAGTGCTAGACGACTAGCGGGGGGGAATGAGCAGTTCTTC.